This T cell receptor beta chain is drawn from a study of blood T cell repertoires in COVID-19. About the study: The study drew acute and convalescent COVID-19 samples from the United States, Italy and Spain.

The protocol was immunoSEQ multiplex PCR, while the TCRdb copy is restricted to in-frame clones and leaves out a portion. This sample yields some 220,000 clones, of which approximately 84% are seen a single time; around 4% belongs to the top ten. CDR1 LNHDA and CDR2 SQIVND come from the germline V gene (reference sequence). Deletions cut 9 bases from V and 2 bases from J, with 14 bases between. This CDR3 has 14 residues. The receptor comes from a man aged 50 or older with acute or convalescent COVID-19. Sequenced input: peripheral blood. J is TRBJ1-3 and V is TRBV19; possible D gene TRBD1, 5 bases. CDR3 protein: CASDPGGTGNTIYF. In DNA form, the CDR3 reads TGTGCCAGCGACCCCGGGGGAACTGGAAACACCATATATTTT. Full variable domain (remainder filled in from reference TRBV19 and TRBJ1-3): DGGITQSPKYLFRKEGQNVTLSCEQNLNHDAMYWYRQDPGQGLRLIYYSQIVNDFQKGDIAEGYSVSREKKESFPLTVTSAQKNPTAFYLCASDPGGTGNTIYFGEGSWLTVV.